This is a list of T cell receptor beta chains from one sample in a study of vaccination and CD4 T cells after COVID-19. From the PCR reads, TCRdb called clonotypes with MiXCR, one entry per CDR3 protein. The repertoire holds more than 7,000 distinct CDR3 sequences, with around 40% as singletons. No antigen has been identified for these receptors. The specimen sequenced was CD4+ T cells from blood, cultured in vitro. These receptors all come from a human donor in good health. CDR3s include the opening cysteine and the closing phenylalanine or tryptophan. A D gene is named only where the DNA matches it firmly. Clone size is shown for a subset of rows, as once, few, many or a class of expanded clone.

CDR3 | DNA | size | D | J | V
CASSNSGYNEQFF | TGTGCCAGCAGCAACAGCGGCTACAATGAGCAGTTCTTC | - | - | TRBJ2-1 | TRBV21-1
CSASPNGYEQCF | TGCAGTGCTAGCCCTAACGGCTACGAGCAGTGCTTC | - | - | TRBJ2-7 | TRBV20-1
CASSYRGPGELFF | TGTGCCAGCAGTTACCGGGGGCCCGGGGAGCTGTTTTTT | few | - | TRBJ2-2 | TRBV6-2/TRBV6-3
CASSLTAGRPGTNEQFF | TGTGCCAGCAGTTTAACGGCGGGCCGCCCGGGGACGAATGAGCAGTTCTTC | - | - | TRBJ2-1 | TRBV27
CASSLDRRPEAFF | TGTGCCAGCAGCTTAGATCGTCGGCCTGAAGCTTTCTTT | few | - | TRBJ1-1 | TRBV7-2
CASSFNAGGDQPQHF | TGTGCCAGCAGTTTCAATGCAGGGGGCGATCAGCCCCAGCATTTT | - | TRBD1 | TRBJ1-5 | TRBV27
CASSSRGDTDTQYF | TGTGCCAGCAGCTCTCGAGGGGATACAGATACGCAGTATTTT | - | - | TRBJ2-3 | TRBV7-8
CASRGRMGGYTF | TGTGCCAGCAGAGGCCGTATGGGTGGCTACACCTTC | - | - | TRBJ1-2 | TRBV6-4
CASSYAPALYNEQFF | TGTGCCAGCAGTTACGCTCCCGCACTCTACAATGAGCAGTTCTTC | - | - | TRBJ2-1 | TRBV6-2/TRBV6-3
CATSDPGLSPSETQYF | TGTGCCACCAGTGACCCGGGACTTAGCCCAAGCGAGACCCAGTACTTC | - | - | TRBJ2-5 | TRBV24-1
CASSQLGQVPPSMVDTQYF | TGCGCCAGCAGCCAGCTGGGACAGGTCCCTCCCAGTATGGTAGATACGCAGTATTTT | - | TRBD1 | TRBJ2-3 | TRBV5-1
CASSERVTGELFF | TGTGCCAGCAGTGAAAGGGTCACCGGGGAGCTGTTTTTT | - | - | TRBJ2-2 | TRBV2
CASTLGLRTNQETQYF | TGTGCCAGTACCTTAGGACTACGGACTAACCAAGAGACCCAGTACTTC | few | - | TRBJ2-5 | TRBV19
CASSSPRSGTSGRASSEQYF | TGTGCCAGCAGCTCCCCTCGGTCCGGGACTAGCGGGAGGGCCTCATCCGAGCAGTACTTC | once | TRBD2 | TRBJ2-7 | TRBV7-9
CSAPDRARLSYGYTF | TGCAGTGCACCGGACAGGGCCCGTCTCAGCTATGGCTACACCTTC | - | TRBD1 | TRBJ1-2 | TRBV20-1
CSAGRPKATFRQGHNEQYF | TGCAGTGCTGGACGGCCCAAAGCCACTTTTCGACAGGGGCATAACGAGCAGTACTTC | - | TRBD1 | TRBJ2-7 | TRBV20-1
CASREGVHPGYEQYF | TGTGCCAGCAGGGAGGGGGTCCACCCAGGGTACGAGCAGTACTTC | - | - | TRBJ2-7 | TRBV6-1
CASSLRGQGLDGYTF | TGTGCCAGCAGCTTAAGGGGACAGGGTCTTGATGGCTACACCTTC | few | TRBD1 | TRBJ1-2 | TRBV7-8
CASRSFRVGAFEKLFF | TGTGCCAGCAGGTCTTTCAGGGTTGGGGCTTTTGAAAAACTGTTTTTT | - | - | TRBJ1-4 | TRBV28
CSAREQDIYEQYF | TGCAGTGCTAGAGAGCAGGATATCTACGAGCAGTACTTC | - | - | TRBJ2-7 | TRBV20-1
CASSFRTSGRISSYNEQFF | TGTGCCAGCAGTTTCCGGACTAGCGGGAGGATCAGCTCCTACAATGAGCAGTTCTTC | few | TRBD2 | TRBJ2-1 | TRBV27
CASSYLAGGADTQYF | TGTGCCAGCAGTTACCTGGCGGGAGGAGCAGATACGCAGTATTTT | - | TRBD2 | TRBJ2-3 | TRBV6-5
CASSRNGDYEQYF | TGTGCCAGCAGTAGGAACGGGGACTACGAGCAGTACTTC | - | - | TRBJ2-7 | TRBV4-2
CASSLRGQGANGYTF | TGTGCCAGCAGTTTAAGGGGACAGGGGGCGAATGGCTACACCTTC | - | TRBD1 | TRBJ1-2 | TRBV28
CASSEVGGGNSPLHF | TGTGCCAGCAGTGAGGTAGGAGGGGGAAATTCACCCCTCCACTTT | - | - | TRBJ1-6 | TRBV6-1
CATPGNEGTDTQYF | TGTGCCACCCCCGGGAACGAGGGCACAGATACGCAGTATTTT | large | - | TRBJ2-3 | TRBV28
CASSPSAAARGTQYF | TGCGCCAGCAGTCCCTCAGCGGCCGCGAGGGGTACGCAGTATTTT | - | - | TRBJ2-3 | TRBV23-1
CASSPAGTGVSYYGYTF | TGCGCCAGCAGCCCAGCCGGGACAGGGGTCTCCTATTATGGCTACACCTTC | few | TRBD1 | TRBJ1-2 | TRBV4-3
CASSLASGTSGTYEQYF | TGTGCCAGCAGCTTAGCGTCCGGGACTAGCGGGACCTACGAGCAGTACTTC | - | TRBD2 | TRBJ2-7 | TRBV7-9
CASSGIEETQYF | TGTGCCAGCAGCGGGATAGAAGAGACCCAGTACTTC | - | - | TRBJ2-5 | TRBV2